Shown below are 23 T cell receptor beta chains from a single sample sequenced in a study of blood T cell repertoires in COVID-19. Here immunoSEQ multiplex PCR was the method, and the copy in TCRdb shows in-frame clones only, minus some. The profile shows about 150,000 clones, around 84% of them singletons. Material for sequencing was peripheral blood. These receptors originate from a woman aged 45-65 years with acute or convalescent COVID-19.

This clone was counted only a few times. This chain connects TRBV5-8 to TRBJ2-3; D might be TRBD1 (6 bases). CDR3 length: 15 amino acids. V was clipped by 5 bases and J by 1 base, with 14 bases between them. The germline gives CDR1 SGHTS, CDR2 YDEGEE. In DNA, the CDR3 is TGTGCCAGCAGTGGAACCAGGGGTGGCACAGATACGCAGTATTTT. It translates to CASSGTRGGTDTQYF.

The V and J genes are TRBV19 and TRBJ2-1, with D possibly matching TRBD2 (6 bases). Germline CDR1 LNHDA, CDR2 SQIVND (reference sequence). This CDR3 has 13 residues. The V gene lost 1 base and the J gene lost 5 bases, with 6 bases spanning the gap. The CDR3 here is CASSIAGDNEQFF. DNA of the CDR3: TGTGCCAGTAGTATAGCGGGGGACAATGAGCAGTTCTTC. The variable domain in full, completed from reference TRBV19 and TRBJ2-1, reads DGGITQSPKYLFRKEGQNVTLSCEQNLNHDAMYWYRQDPGQGLRLIYYSQIVNDFQKGDIAEGYSVSREKKESFPLTVTSAQKNPTAFYLCASSIAGDNEQFFGPGTRLTVL.

The chain links TRBV3-1 (or the pseudogene TRBV3-2) to TRBJ2-7, with 9 bases identical to TRBD2. This CDR3 has 15 amino acids. CDR1 LGHDT and CDR2 YNNKEL come from the germline V gene (reference sequence). Trimming took 4 bases from V and 1 from J; bases not matched to a gene: 5. In DNA, the CDR3 is TGTGCCAGCAGCCTAGCGGGAGTTCAATCCTACGAGCAGTACTTC. Protein product: CASSLAGVQSYEQYF.

The rearrangement joins TRBV7-9 to TRBJ1-2, with D hard to call. The CDR3 contains 14 residues. The V and J ends lost 1 base and 1 base respectively, with 7 bases between them. Per germline, CDR1 SEHNR and CDR2 FQNEAQ (reference sequence). CDR3 sequence reads: CASSLGGNNYGYTF. The CDR3 DNA sequence: TGTGCCAGCAGCTTAGGAGGAAATAACTATGGCTACACCTTC.

V and J are TRBV2 and TRBJ1-5; D is unresolved. This CDR3 contains 14 residues. Germline V gene sequence: CDR1 SNHLY, CDR2 FYNNEI. The V and J ends lost 6 bases and 3 bases respectively, with 12 bases between them. CDR3 protein: CASRESLDNQPQHF. The CDR3, as DNA: TGTGCCAGCAGGGAGAGCCTTGACAATCAGCCCCAGCATTTT.

This clone was detected only a few times. This chain links TRBV12-2 with TRBJ2-2; TRBD2, the table's D call, was not compared with the DNA. TRBV12-2 is tagged as a pseudogene. CDR3 length: 21 amino acids. The CDR3 protein is CASRLGGWGLAGLAGTGELFF. CDR3 in DNA: TGTGCAAGTCGCCTAGGGGGGTGGGGACTAGCGGGACTCGCGGGAACCGGGGAGCTGTTTTTT.

The chain combines TRBV7-9 with TRBJ2-5; TRBD2 agrees at 9 bases. This CDR3 is built from 17 residues. J lost 0 bases, V lost 5 bases, and 10 bases had no gene match. Germline V gives CDR1 SEHNR, CDR2 FQNEAQ (reference sequence). CDR3 DNA sequence: TGTGCCAGCAGCCCCCAGCGCGGGAGGGCAAACCAAGAGACCCAGTACTTC. Translating it yields CASSPQRGRANQETQYF.

The chain is built from TRBV4-2 and TRBJ2-7; TRBD2 aligns across 14 bases. Germline assignment: CDR1 LGHNA and CDR2 YNFKEQ. This CDR3 has 18 amino acids. V was pared by 2 bases and J by 3 bases, with 9 bases of the junction left unmatched. The CDR3 nucleotides read TGTGCCAGCAGCCAACAAGGACTAGCGGGAGGAATGATCTACGAGCAGTACTTC. Translated, it gives CASSQQGLAGGMIYEQYF.

For the CDR3, the DNA is TGCGCCAGCAGTCCCCAGGGCTCTAATGAAAAACTGTTTTTT. This sequence encodes CASSPQGSNEKLFF. The chain links TRBV5-1 to TRBJ1-4; D might be TRBD1 (5 bases). Germline CDR1 and CDR2: SGHRS and YFSETQ. This CDR3 is 14 amino acids long. The ends were cut back, 5 bases at V and 3 bases at J, with 11 bases in the middle.

A single count supports this clone. V gene TRBV5-1 combines with J gene TRBJ2-5; TRBD2 aligns across 8 bases. Germline V gene lookup returns CDR1 SGHRS and CDR2 YFSETQ. Trimming at V came to 4 bases and at J to 4 bases, leaving 3 bases not matched to a gene. The CDR3 spans 13 residues. CDR3 amino acids: CASSVSGVETQYF. CDR3 bases: TGCGCCAGCAGCGTTAGCGGGGTAGAGACCCAGTACTTC.

The V and J genes are TRBV6-5 and TRBJ2-7; TRBD1 is a possible D gene (5 bases). The germline V and J ends were trimmed by 6 bases and 9 bases, with 18 bases remaining between them. This CDR3 region has 13 residues. Germline-derived CDR1 and CDR2 are MNHEY and SVGAGI. The CDR3 sequence: CASRPTVISGQYF. For the CDR3, the DNA is TGTGCCAGCAGGCCGACAGTCATCTCAGGGCAGTACTTC.

The V and J genes are TRBV27 and TRBJ2-6, with TRBD1 matching over 8 bases. CDR1 and CDR2 (germline): MNHEY, SMNVEV (reference sequence). The junction had 6 bases not matched to a gene; V was cut back by 2 bases and J by 0 bases. This CDR3 region has 18 residues. This CDR3 reads CASSLTGTGFSGANVLTF. The CDR3 DNA follows: TGTGCCAGCAGTTTAACCGGGACAGGTTTCTCTGGGGCCAACGTCCTGACTTTC. Looking up the rest from reference TRBV27 and TRBJ2-6 gives the full variable domain: EAQVTQNPRYLITVTGKKLTVTCSQNMNHEYMSWYRQDPGLGLRQIYYSMNVEVTDKGDVPEGYKVSRKEKRNFPLILESPSPNQTSLYFCASSLTGTGFSGANVLTFGAGSRLTVL.

V usage is TRBV5-8 and J usage is TRBJ2-3; possibly TRBD2 for D (5 bases). Trimming shortened V by 2 bases and J by 7 bases, and 11 bases separated the two germline ends. CDR1 is SGHTS and CDR2 is YDEGEE in the germline V gene. This CDR3 is built from 13 residues. CDR3 bases: TGTGCCAGCAGCTTAGGACTGCACAATACGCAGTATTTT. Protein: CASSLGLHNTQYF.

Written as DNA, the CDR3 is TGTGCCAGCAGCTCCCCCTTAGCGGGAGTAACCGGGGAGCTGTTTTTT. Translating gives CASSSPLAGVTGELFF. The chain combines TRBV5-4 with TRBJ2-2, with TRBD2 matching 9 bases. This CDR3 spans 16 amino acids. Germline assignment: CDR1 SGHNT and CDR2 YYREEE (reference sequence). With 3 bases clipped from V and 5 bases from J, the junction kept 8 bases outside the gene matches. Complete variable domain (other parts from reference TRBV5-4 and TRBJ2-2): ETGVTQSPTHLIKTRGQQVTLRCSSQSGHNTVSWYQQALGQGPQFIFQYYREEENGRGNFPPRFSGLQFPNYSSELNVNALELDDSALYLCASSSPLAGVTGELFFGEGSRLTVL.

The V gene is TRBV6-5, the J gene TRBJ1-3; D is possibly TRBD1 (6 bases). This CDR3 contains 15 residues. The germline gives CDR1 MNHEY, CDR2 SVGAGI. The ends were cut back, 9 bases at V and 0 bases at J, with 15 bases in the middle. The CDR3: CASPTGPSSGNTIYF. The CDR3 nucleotides read TGTGCCAGTCCGACAGGACCCAGCTCTGGAAACACCATATATTTT.

This clone was seen only a few times. The V and J genes are TRBV6-6 and TRBJ1-4; tentative D call: TRBD1 (6 bases). V was shortened by 7 bases and J by 7 bases, with 22 bases between the two germline ends. In germline, CDR1 is MNHNY, CDR2 SVGAGI (reference sequence). This CDR3 region has 16 residues. CDR3: CASNFRSGGSSEKLFF. The CDR3 DNA is TGTGCCAGCAACTTCCGGTCGGGGGGCAGCAGTGAAAAACTGTTTTTT.

V gene TRBV5-8 combines with J gene TRBJ2-1, with 14 nucleotides matching TRBD2. CDR1 and CDR2 (germline): SGHTS, YDEGEE. Losses at the gene ends were 2 bases for V and 10 bases for J; bases not matched to a gene: 8. This CDR3 contains 16 residues. In nucleotides, the CDR3 is TGTGCCAGCAGCTTAGGGACTAGCGGGGGACTTACGGAGCAGTTCTTC. It translates to CASSLGTSGGLTEQFF.

The rearrangement joins TRBV3-1 (or the pseudogene TRBV3-2) to TRBJ1-2; D remains unclear. V dropped 0 bases and J dropped 8 bases, with 7 bases sitting between them. Germline V gene lookup returns CDR1 LGHDT and CDR2 YNNKEL (reference sequence). This CDR3 is built from 12 residues. CDR3 sequence (DNA): TGTGCCAGCAGCCAAGATGTTCGGGGCTACACCTTC. Translated: CASSQDVRGYTF.

V is TRBV10-3 and J is TRBJ1-4; tentatively, D is TRBD1 (5 bases). The CDR3 contains 15 residues. CDR1 and CDR2 from the germline V gene are ENHRY and SYGVKD. Deletions cut 5 bases from V and 8 bases from J, with 18 bases between. The CDR3 nucleotides read TGTGCCATCAGTAAGACAGACGAAAATGGCGAAAAACTGTTTTTT. Its translation: CAISKTDENGEKLFF.

The chain joins TRBV10-3 to TRBJ1-3, with D unclear. The V gene's germline CDR1 is ENHRY and CDR2 SYGVKD. This CDR3 comprises 13 residues. Trimming cost V 5 bases and J 11 bases, with 16 bases left between them. The CDR3 nucleotides are TGTGCCATCAGTCCGGGAGGGATAAGTGCCATATATTTT. Its translation: CAISPGGISAIYF.

Concerning this clone: The same CDR3 also results from other DNA sequences found in this sample. The chain recombines TRBV7-8 with TRBJ2-7; the match to TRBD1 covers 9 bases. Germline-derived CDR1 and CDR2 are SGHVS and FQNEAQ. After removal of 1 base from V and 1 base from J, the junction contained 5 bases not matched to a gene. This CDR3 has 16 residues. The CDR3 loop is CASSLEGQGPSYEQYF. Here the CDR3 DNA reads TGTGCCAGCAGCTTAGAAGGACAGGGGCCGTCCTACGAGCAGTACTTC.

The V gene is TRBV6-2 or TRBV6-3, the J gene TRBJ1-1, with D possibly being TRBD1 (6 bases). V was shortened by 2 bases and J by 9 bases, with 22 bases between the two germline ends. The CDR3 spans 16 residues. Germline V gene sequence: CDR1 MNHEY, CDR2 SVGEGT. The CDR3 DNA sequence: TGTGCCAGCAGTTACCTTGTGGGGGAAACGGGGGGCCAAGCTTTCTTT. It encodes CASSYLVGETGGQAFF.

The chain employs TRBV11-3 and TRBJ2-2; a weak D match, TRBD1 (6 bases). In germline, CDR1 is SGHNT, CDR2 YENEEA. V lost 3 bases to trimming and J lost 1 base, with 24 bases between them. The CDR3 totals 20 residues. CDR3 amino acids: CASSLGRGRGPSRNTGELFF. The CDR3 DNA is TGTGCCAGCAGCTTGGGACGGGGCAGGGGACCCTCGAGGAACACCGGGGAGCTGTTTTTT.